This T cell receptor beta chain was sequenced in a study of shared clonotypes between healthy human individuals. Study observations and caveats: The represented genetic and exposure-history diversity was limited by the small number of donors.

Investigators spread the genomic DNA of each subset evenly over several immunoSEQ plates. The table came from immunoSEQ multiplex PCR; TCRdb's copy has only in-frame clones and leaves some out. The table shows about 500,000 clones, with around 77% occurring only once. Study donors comprised healthy, HIV-negative adults devoid of recent acute infection or vaccination. Regarding this clone: Its antigen remains unidentified.

The specimen was PBMCs. The sequence was obtained from a woman aged 40 to 50 in good health. Some clones in this sample may be carry-over from other donors' samples.

The CDR3 spells CASSPWLAGGYNEQFF. As DNA, the CDR3 is TGTGCCAGCAGCCCCTGGTTAGCGGGAGGCTACAATGAGCAGTTCTTC. V usage is TRBV5-4 and J usage is TRBJ2-1; TRBD2 agrees at 10 bases. In germline, CDR1 is SGHNT, CDR2 YYREEE (reference sequence). V shed 4 bases and J 3 bases; nucleotides not matched to a gene: 7. This CDR3 has 16 amino acids.